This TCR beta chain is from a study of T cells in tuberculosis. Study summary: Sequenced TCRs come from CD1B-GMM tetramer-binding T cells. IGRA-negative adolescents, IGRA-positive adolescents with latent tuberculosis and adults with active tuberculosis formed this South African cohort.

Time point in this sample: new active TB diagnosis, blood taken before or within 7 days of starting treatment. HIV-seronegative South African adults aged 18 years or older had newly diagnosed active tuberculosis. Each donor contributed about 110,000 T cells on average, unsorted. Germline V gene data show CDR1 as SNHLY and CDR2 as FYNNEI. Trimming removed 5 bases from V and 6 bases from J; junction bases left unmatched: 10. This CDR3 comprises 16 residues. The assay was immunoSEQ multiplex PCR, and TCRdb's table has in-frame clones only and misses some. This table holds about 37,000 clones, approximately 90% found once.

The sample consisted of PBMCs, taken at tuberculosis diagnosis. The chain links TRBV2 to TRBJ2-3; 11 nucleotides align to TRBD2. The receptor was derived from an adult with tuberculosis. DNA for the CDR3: TGTGCCAGCAGTCCCAATACTAGCGGGGGTGGCGATACGCAGTATTTT. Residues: CASSPNTSGGGDTQYF.